These 22 T cell receptor beta chains originate from one sample sequenced in a study of T cell responses to AZD1222 COVID-19 vaccine. Here immunoSEQ multiplex PCR was the method, and the copy in TCRdb shows in-frame clones only, minus some. Found here are about 110,000 clones, roughly 87% of them singletons; the top ten hold around 5%. The material was peripheral blood, obtained on day 0 of AZD1222 vaccination. These receptor sequences come from an adult in good health.

The chain joins TRBV4-3 to TRBJ1-1; 7 positions match TRBD1. Germline V lookup: CDR1 LGHNA, CDR2 YSLEER. V shed 5 bases and J 7 bases; nucleotides not matched to a gene: 7. CDR3 length: 13 amino acids. The CDR3 coding sequence is TGCGCCAGCAGCGCGACAGGGAGGGTTGAAGCTTTCTTT. Translation: CASSATGRVEAFF.

This rearrangement joins TRBV13 to TRBJ1-1; D uncertain. V lost 3 bases to trimming and J lost 2 bases, with 1 base between them. This CDR3 region has 11 residues. Germline lookup yields CDR1 PRHDT and CDR2 FYEKMQ (reference sequence). CDR3 DNA: TGTGCCAGCAGCTTTAACACTGAAGCTTTCTTT. Translation gives CASSFNTEAFF.

CDR3 in DNA: TGTGCCAGCAGTTTAGGACAGGTGAATTCACCCCTCCACTTT. Protein product: CASSLGQVNSPLHF. V usage is TRBV27 and J usage is TRBJ1-6; 7 bases are shared with TRBD1. CDR1 and CDR2 from the germline V gene are MNHEY and SMNVEV (reference sequence). Germline trimming cut 2 bases from V and 7 bases from J; bases unmatched to any gene: 2. The CDR3 extends over 14 amino acids.

This chain links TRBV4-3 with TRBJ2-2; D may be TRBD1 (6 bases). The V and J ends lost 4 bases and 0 bases respectively, with 15 bases between them. Per germline, CDR1 LGHNA and CDR2 YSLEER. This CDR3 contains 17 residues. CDR3 residues: CASSRNRVGANTGELFF. The CDR3 DNA is TGCGCCAGCAGCCGAAACAGGGTTGGGGCGAACACCGGGGAGCTGTTTTTT.

The chain combines TRBV3-1 (or the pseudogene TRBV3-2) with TRBJ1-1; D may be TRBD1 (6 bases). Germline-derived CDR1 and CDR2 are LGHDT and YNNKEL (reference sequence). The V end lost 0 bases, the J end lost 7 bases, and 9 bases lay between the germline ends. The CDR3 loop spans 13 amino acids. CDR3 DNA sequence: TGTGCCAGCAGCCAAGACAGGGGCGTTGAAGCTTTCTTT. Protein product: CASSQDRGVEAFF.

The chain couples TRBV3-1 (or the pseudogene TRBV3-2) to TRBJ2-6; no clear D. Trimming shortened V by 5 bases and J by 0 bases, and 5 bases separated the two germline ends. The length of the CDR3 is 14 residues. The V gene's germline CDR1 is LGHDT and CDR2 YNNKEL (reference sequence). The CDR3 sequence: CASSYFSGANVLTF. DNA of the CDR3: TGTGCCAGCAGCTACTTCTCTGGGGCCAACGTCCTGACTTTC.

The V and J genes are TRBV6-5 and TRBJ1-2; 12 bases match TRBD1. The CDR3 covers 13 residues. Germline V lookup: CDR1 MNHEY, CDR2 SVGAGI. V lost 2 bases and J lost 8; bases outside the gene matches: 0. This chain's CDR3 is CASSYGTGGGYTF. In DNA, the CDR3 is TGTGCCAGCAGTTACGGGACAGGGGGCGGCTACACCTTC.

Here the CDR3 reads CASSTIRGRLEYTF. DNA for the CDR3: TGTGCCAGCAGCACTATCAGGGGTAGGTTGGAGTACACCTTC. The gene calls are TRBV27 and TRBJ1-2; D may be TRBD1 (6 bases). The germline V and J ends were trimmed by 6 bases and 11 bases, with 22 bases remaining between them. The CDR3 has 14 residues. Per germline, CDR1 MNHEY and CDR2 SMNVEV (reference sequence).

The chain has TRBV6-1 and TRBJ2-7; D call uncertain. Trimming cost V 0 bases and J 6 bases, with 6 bases left between them. The CDR3 covers 12 residues. CDR1 is MNHNS, CDR2 SASEGT, per germline. CDR3 residues: CASSEAFGEQYF. DNA for the CDR3: TGTGCCAGCAGTGAAGCCTTTGGCGAGCAGTACTTC.

The chain carries TRBV13 and TRBJ1-2; D gene unclear. Germline CDR1 reads PRHDT; CDR2 reads FYEKMQ (reference sequence). Trimming shortened V by 5 bases and J by 4 bases, and 11 bases separated the two germline ends. The CDR3 has 13 amino acids. The CDR3 here is CASSREGLYGYTF. The CDR3 bases are TGTGCCAGCAGCCGAGAAGGTCTCTATGGCTACACCTTC.

A single count supports this clone. The chain combines TRBV9 with TRBJ1-1, with 7 bases fitting TRBD1. The V gene's germline CDR1 is SGDLS and CDR2 YYNGEE. V lost 5 bases, J lost 4 bases, and 11 bases stayed unmatched. The CDR3 length is 15 residues. CDR3 nucleotides: TGTGCCAGCAGTATGACAGGGATGTTGGGCACTGAAGCTTTCTTT. It specifies CASSMTGMLGTEAFF.

The table lists this clone with a few counts. The chain employs TRBV12-5 and TRBJ2-5, with TRBD1 identical over 10 bases. The CDR3 spans 15 residues. The V gene's germline CDR1 is LGHNT and CDR2 FRNRAP. V gave up 7 bases and J gave up 3 bases; unmatched junction bases: 8. DNA of the CDR3: TGTGCTAGTGCCCCAGACAGGGGGCGAAAAGAGACCCAGTACTTC. Translating gives CASAPDRGRKETQYF.

J is TRBJ2-7 and V is TRBV6-2 or TRBV6-3, with 10 bases identical to TRBD2. Unmatched junction bases numbered 7, after V lost 4 bases and J lost 1 base. The CDR3 has 16 residues. Per germline, CDR1 MNHEY and CDR2 SVGEGT. The CDR3 DNA is TGTGCCAGCAGTTTAGGACTAGCGGACTTTTCCTACGAGCAGTACTTC. Translated: CASSLGLADFSYEQYF.

CDR3 sequence (DNA): TGTGCCAGCAGCAACAGCGGGTACGAGCAGTACTTC. As protein: CASSNSGYEQYF. This rearrangement joins TRBV6-5 to TRBJ2-7; perhaps TRBD2 as D (6 bases). Germline V gene lookup returns CDR1 MNHEY and CDR2 SVGAGI. The CDR3 runs 12 residues. With 6 bases removed from V and 4 bases from J, the gap between germline ends came to 10 bases.

The rearrangement links TRBV4-3 to TRBJ1-4; D uncertain. V shed 0 bases and J shed 3 bases, with 5 bases lying between them. The CDR3 is 14 residues long. CDR1 and CDR2 from the germline V gene are LGHNA and YSLEER. CDR3 in amino acids: CASSQDTANEKLFF. CDR3 DNA: TGCGCCAGCAGCCAAGACACCGCTAATGAAAAACTGTTTTTT.

This clone appeared a few times. J is TRBJ1-2 and V is TRBV19; D is undetermined. The CDR3 has 14 amino acids. Germline CDR1 and CDR2: LNHDA and SQIVND (reference sequence). The V end was cut by 5 bases, the J end by 6 bases, with 16 bases between. The CDR3 sequence: CASSPRGIGHGYTF. In nucleotides, the CDR3 is TGTGCCAGTAGTCCCCGGGGTATCGGACATGGCTACACCTTC. The variable domain in full, with the rest retrieved from reference TRBV19 and TRBJ1-2, is DGGITQSPKYLFRKEGQNVTLSCEQNLNHDAMYWYRQDPGQGLRLIYYSQIVNDFQKGDIAEGYSVSREKKESFPLTVTSAQKNPTAFYLCASSPRGIGHGYTFGSGTRLTVV.

The chain links TRBV5-1 to TRBJ1-2; TRBD1 agrees at 9 bases. Unmatched junction bases numbered 12, after V lost 7 bases and J lost 8 bases. CDR1 and CDR2 (germline): SGHRS, YFSETQ. The CDR3 consists of 14 residues. The CDR3 loop reads CASGPGQGVPGYTF. In nucleotides, the CDR3 is TGCGCCAGCGGACCGGGACAGGGAGTCCCAGGCTACACCTTC.

This clone was picked up a small number of times. The chain uses TRBV19 and TRBJ1-6; 7 bases line up with TRBD1. This CDR3 is 15 amino acids long. Germline trimming cut 5 bases from V and 7 bases from J; bases unmatched to any gene: 8. Per the germline V gene, CDR1 is LNHDA and CDR2 is SQIVND (reference sequence). For the CDR3, the DNA is TGTGCCAGTAGTTCCTACAGGGGTGTCAATTCACCCCTCCACTTT. This sequence encodes CASSSYRGVNSPLHF.

The rearrangement joins TRBV5-1 to TRBJ2-7, with D tentatively TRBD1 (6 bases). The CDR3 length is 14 residues. Trimming removed 0 bases from V and 6 bases from J, with 13 bases in between. CDR1 and CDR2 from the germline V gene are SGHRS and YFSETQ. This chain's CDR3 is CASSLGRQVGEQYF. CDR3 nucleotide sequence: TGCGCCAGCAGCTTGGGCCGACAGGTTGGCGAGCAGTACTTC. Filled out from reference TRBV5-1 and TRBJ2-7, the complete variable domain reads KAGVTQTPRYLIKTRGQQVTLSCSPISGHRSVSWYQQTPGQGLQFLFEYFSETQRNKGNFPGRFSGRQFSNSRSEMNVSTLELGDSALYLCASSLGRQVGEQYFGPGTRLTVT.

The CDR3 DNA reads as TGTGCCTGGAGTTCACTCGGAAACACCATATATTTT. Amino acids: CAWSSLGNTIYF. V usage is TRBV30 and J usage is TRBJ1-3; no definite D call. V was pared by 2 bases and J by 4 bases, with 6 bases between. CDR1 and CDR2 from the germline V gene are GTSNPN and SVGIG (reference sequence). The CDR3 covers 12 residues.

V usage is TRBV5-4 and J usage is TRBJ2-1; D not certain. This CDR3 region has 13 residues. V was cut by 2 bases and J by 6 bases, with 9 bases left in between. Per germline, CDR1 SGHNT and CDR2 YYREEE (reference sequence). This CDR3 is CASSFSQFNEQFF. DNA of the CDR3: TGTGCCAGCAGCTTTAGCCAGTTCAATGAGCAGTTCTTC.

The chain has TRBV7-2 and TRBJ1-1, with D unresolved. The germline V gene has CDR1 SGHTA and CDR2 FQGNSA. The CDR3 totals 14 residues. Trimming removed 4 bases from V and 3 bases from J, with 12 bases in between. The CDR3 DNA sequence: TGTGCCAGCAGCTCAAGGGCGGTCCACACTGAAGCTTTCTTT. Amino acid sequence: CASSSRAVHTEAFF.